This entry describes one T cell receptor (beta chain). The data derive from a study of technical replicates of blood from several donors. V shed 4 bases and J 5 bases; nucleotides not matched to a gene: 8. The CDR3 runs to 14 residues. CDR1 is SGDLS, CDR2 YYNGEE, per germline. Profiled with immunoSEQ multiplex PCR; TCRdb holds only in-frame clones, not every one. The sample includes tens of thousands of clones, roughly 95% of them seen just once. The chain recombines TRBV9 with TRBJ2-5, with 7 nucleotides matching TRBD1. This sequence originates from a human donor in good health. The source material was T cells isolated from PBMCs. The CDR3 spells CASSLQGTGETQYF. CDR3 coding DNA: TGTGCCAGCAGCTTACAGGGGACGGGGGAGACCCAGTACTTC.